Presented here are 30 T cell receptor beta chains from one specimen sequenced in a study of regulatory T cells in long-lasting Graves disease. Time point specified: persistent/refractory GD, antithyroid drugs over 5 years with positive TRAb. The TCR library was made from RNA that had been extracted from PBMCs in TRIzol. Assembly of TCR beta libraries relied on iRepertoire HTBI primers together with Arm-PCR of CDR3 regions. TCRdb ran MiXCR on the multiplex PCR reads and lists one entry per CDR3 protein. The repertoire holds under 450,000 distinct CDR3 sequences, about a quarter seen once, with around 24% in the top ten. This specimen consisted of peripheral blood mononuclear cells (PBMCs), obtained when the disease was refractory, from a patient treated with antithyroid drugs. The receptors originated from a female donor with Graves disease.

The chain uses TRBV3-1 and TRBJ1-5; D remains ambiguous. Trimming left V 2 bases short and J 2 bases short, with 19 bases between. The CDR3 has 18 amino acids. The germline V gene encodes CDR1 LGHDT and CDR2 YNNKEL (reference sequence). CDR3: CASSQPLPRKGGNQPQHF. The CDR3 nucleotides read TGTGCCAGCAGCCAACCTCTCCCGAGAAAGGGTGGCAATCAGCCCCAGCATTTT.

In this sample, this clonotype turned up many times. The chain couples TRBV2 to TRBJ1-4; 7 bases are shared with TRBD1. Germline V CDR1 and CDR2: SNHLY, FYNNEI. V trimming: 2 bases; J trimming: 5 bases; junction bases outside the gene matches: 17. CDR3 size: 19 residues. The CDR3 region is CASSEYPFPRQGTNEKLFF. Written as DNA, the CDR3 is TGTGCCAGCAGTGAATACCCCTTTCCTCGACAGGGCACAAATGAAAAACTGTTTTTT.

This clonotype was observed at least ten times. This chain uses TRBV20-1 with TRBJ1-4, with D possibly matching TRBD1 (6 bases). The CDR3 spans 17 residues. Per the germline V gene, CDR1 is DFQATT and CDR2 is SNEGSKA (reference sequence). V lost 5 bases, J lost 0 bases, and 19 bases lay in between. The chain's CDR3 is CSASSGGAGSTNEKLFF. The CDR3 bases are TGCAGTGCTTCCTCCGGGGGGGCCGGATCAACTAATGAAAAACTGTTTTTT.

This clonotype was seen repeatedly, ten times or more. The CDR3 DNA reads as TGTGCCAGCAGTTCCGAACTCTATGGCTACACCTTC. As protein: CASSSELYGYTF. The genes are TRBV28 and TRBJ1-2; D is ambiguous. This CDR3 spans 12 amino acids. The ends were cut back, 4 bases at V and 4 bases at J, with 7 bases in the middle. Germline CDR1 is MDHEN and CDR2 is SYDVKM.

This clonotype was seen only a few times. The V and J genes are TRBV11-2 and TRBJ2-7; D is unresolved. The CDR3 is 14 residues long. V dropped 3 bases and J dropped 2 bases, with 11 bases sitting between them. Germline CDR1 is SGHAT and CDR2 is FQNNGV. CDR3 region: CASSFGGVTYEQYF. The DNA of the CDR3 is TGTGCCAGCAGCTTCGGCGGCGTTACCTACGAGCAGTACTTC.

This clonotype was counted ten times or more. The chain employs TRBV10-3 and TRBJ2-3; 7 bases map to TRBD2. CDR1 and CDR2 (germline): ENHRY, SYGVKD. The CDR3 has 16 residues. The ends lost 6 bases at V and 4 bases at J; junction bases unmatched: 13. CDR3 DNA: TGTGCCATCAGCGCGAGCGGCGGGAGTTGGCCAGATACGCAGTATTTT. It is translated as CAISASGGSWPDTQYF.

The V gene is TRBV7-9, the J gene TRBJ1-2, with D maybe TRBD1 (6 bases). The CDR3 covers 16 residues. Germline V CDR1 and CDR2: SEHNR, FQNEAQ (reference sequence). V lost 5 bases and J lost 4, with 20 bases in between. The CDR3 DNA is TGTGCCAGCAGCCCTTCGATTCGGGGGCGCAGCTATGGCTACACCTTC. It is translated as CASSPSIRGRSYGYTF.

This clonotype was detected only a few times. The rearrangement joins TRBV7-2 to TRBJ2-2; D unclear. CDR3 length: 13 residues. Trimming left V 0 bases short and J 11 bases short, with 10 bases between. Germline V gene sequence: CDR1 SGHTA, CDR2 FQGNSA. CDR3 bases: TGTGCCAGCAGCTTAGCAGGGCTGGGAGAGCTGTTTTTT. Protein product: CASSLAGLGELFF.

This clonotype was recorded many times. J is TRBJ2-7 and V is TRBV2; 9 nucleotides align to TRBD2. Trimming at V came to 2 bases and at J to 3 bases, leaving 5 bases not matched to a gene. The germline V gene encodes CDR1 SNHLY and CDR2 FYNNEI. This CDR3 comprises 15 residues. The CDR3 sequence: CASSELGTSNYEQYF. CDR3 in DNA: TGTGCCAGCAGTGAATTGGGGACTAGCAACTACGAGCAGTACTTC.

This clonotype was seen many times. The chain couples TRBV7-2 to TRBJ2-2; 7 bases are shared with TRBD1. In germline, CDR1 is SGHTA, CDR2 FQGNSA. The CDR3 covers 15 residues. Germline trimming cut 3 bases from V and 2 bases from J; bases unmatched to any gene: 3. In DNA, the CDR3 is TGTGCCAGCAGCTTGCGACAGGGAAACACCGGGGAGCTGTTTTTT. Protein: CASSLRQGNTGELFF.

This clonotype has only one observation. The J gene is TRBJ1-1, the V gene TRBV20-1, with D tentatively TRBD1 (6 bases). Trimming shortened V by 0 bases and J by 8 bases, and 19 bases separated the two germline ends. Germline loops: CDR1 DFQATT, CDR2 SNEGSKA (reference sequence). The CDR3 totals 15 residues. CDR3 bases: TGCAGTGCTAGAGATCCGCAGGGGAGGGGGGTAGAAGCTTTCTTT. Its protein is CSARDPQGRGVEAFF.

In its sample, this clonotype was seen many times. The chain employs TRBV29-1 and TRBJ1-5, with 8 bases aligning to TRBD1. Germline V CDR1 and CDR2: SQVTM, ANQGSEA. V lost 4 bases to trimming and J lost 4 bases; unmatched junction nucleotides: 0. The CDR3 extends over 12 amino acids. The chain's CDR3 is CSVGQGNQPQHF. For the CDR3, the DNA is TGCAGCGTTGGACAGGGGAATCAGCCCCAGCATTTT.

This clonotype has at least ten counts. The rearrangement links TRBV5-6 to TRBJ2-5; possible D gene TRBD1, 6 bases. The CDR3 sequence is 14 residues long. V was clipped by 0 bases and J by 5 bases, with 11 bases between them. Per germline, CDR1 SGHDT and CDR2 YYEEEE. In DNA, the CDR3 is TGTGCCAGCAGCTTGGAAGGGGGTGGGGAGACCCAGTACTTC. Its translation: CASSLEGGGETQYF.

CDR3 protein: CASSLEQGRTEAFF. CDR3 in DNA: TGTGCCAGCAGCTTAGAACAGGGTCGCACTGAAGCTTTCTTT. The rearrangement uses TRBV7-9 and TRBJ1-1; D is possibly TRBD1 (6 bases). The germline V gene encodes CDR1 SEHNR and CDR2 FQNEAQ (reference sequence). The CDR3 extends over 14 amino acids. Trimming stripped 1 base from V and 4 bases from J, with 10 bases between.

This clonotype was picked up a small number of times. For the CDR3, the DNA is TGTGCCAGCGACCCGAGGGGGACAGGGGGCGGCTATGGCTACACCTTC. Its translation is CASDPRGTGGGYGYTF. The rearrangement joins TRBV28 to TRBJ1-2; TRBD1 agrees at 12 bases. The CDR3 length is 16 residues. The V segment lost 8 bases and the J segment 4 bases; nucleotides outside the gene matches: 11. CDR1 is MDHEN and CDR2 is SYDVKM in the germline V gene.

This clonotype was found many times. The rearrangement links TRBV2 to TRBJ1-2; 7 bases agree with TRBD1. J gave up 7 bases and V 5 bases, and 4 bases lay outside the gene matches. CDR3 size: 12 residues. Germline V gene sequence: CDR1 SNHLY, CDR2 FYNNEI. The CDR3 loop is CASSKDRVGYTF. The CDR3 bases are TGTGCCAGCAGTAAAGACAGGGTTGGCTACACCTTC.

This clonotype turned up a few times. The gene calls are TRBV25-1 and TRBJ1-1; the match to TRBD1 covers 10 bases. Germline loops: CDR1 MGHDK, CDR2 SYGVNS. After removal of 6 bases from V and 1 base from J, the junction contained 5 bases not matched to a gene. The CDR3 runs 15 residues. Here the CDR3 DNA reads TGTGCCAGCAGAAGACAGGGGGCGACGAACACTGAAGCTTTCTTT. Amino acids: CASRRQGATNTEAFF. The whole variable domain, remainder taken from reference TRBV25-1 and TRBJ1-1, is EADIYQTPRYLVIGTGKKITLECSQTMGHDKMYWYQQDPGMELHLIHYSYGVNSTEKGDLSSESTVSRIRTEHFPLTLESARPSHTSQYLCASRRQGATNTEAFFGQGTRLTVV.

The chain combines TRBV19 with TRBJ2-4, with 7 bases aligning to TRBD1. The CDR3 runs 16 residues. V lost 5 bases, J lost 0 bases, and 7 bases stayed unmatched. Germline V CDR1 and CDR2: LNHDA, SQIVND (reference sequence). DNA of the CDR3: TGTGCCAGTAGTCCGGGACAGAGATTAGCCAAAAACATTCAGTACTTC. The encoded protein is CASSPGQRLAKNIQYF.

There are a few counts of this clonotype. The V and J genes are TRBV7-9 and TRBJ2-7, with TRBD2 matching 7 bases. The CDR3 spans 15 residues. CDR1 is SEHNR, CDR2 FQNEAQ, per germline (reference sequence). The V segment lost 1 base and the J segment 4 bases; nucleotides outside the gene matches: 7. The CDR3 loop is CASSLEAGLEYEQYF. CDR3 coding DNA: TGTGCCAGCAGCTTAGAAGCGGGACTTGAATACGAGCAGTACTTC.

There are many counts of this clonotype. The chain employs TRBV20-1 and TRBJ2-7, with a weak D call TRBD2 (5 bases). The CDR3 is 14 amino acids. Between the trimmed V and J ends, which lost 5 bases and 3 bases, there was a span of 17 bases. Germline V gene sequence: CDR1 DFQATT, CDR2 SNEGSKA (reference sequence). CDR3 protein: CSAWVGVRGYEQYF. The CDR3 DNA reads TGCAGTGCTTGGGTCGGGGTTCGGGGCTACGAGCAGTACTTC.

This chain links TRBV7-2 with TRBJ1-6; 8 bases fit TRBD1. The CDR3 is 14 residues long. Germline CDR1 SGHTA, CDR2 FQGNSA. The trim removed 6 bases at V and 6 bases at J, leaving 4 bases unmatched. The CDR3 nucleotides read TGTGCCAGCAGACGGACAGGGACTAATTCACCCCTCCACTTT. The encoded protein is CASRRTGTNSPLHF.

The gene calls are TRBV19 and TRBJ2-7; 10 bases map to TRBD1. Losses at the gene ends were 4 bases for V and 3 bases for J; bases not matched to a gene: 6. Germline V gene sequence: CDR1 LNHDA, CDR2 SQIVND (reference sequence). The CDR3 is 15 amino acids. CDR3 coding DNA: TGTGCCAGTAGTAGGGTCGGGACAGGGGACTACGAGCAGTACTTC. Protein: CASSRVGTGDYEQYF.

Notes on this clonotype: A read error may be the cause here, since a much bigger clone is one base away. The V call is TRBV6-9, the J call TRBJ1-2, with D possibly TRBD1 on 6 matching bases. The germline V and J ends were trimmed by 3 bases and 8 bases, with 16 bases remaining between them. There are 14 residues in the CDR3. The V gene's germline CDR1 is MNHGY and CDR2 SVAAGI. The CDR3 protein is CASSYDRDNGGYTF. CDR3 DNA sequence: TGTGCCAGCAGTTACGACCGGGACAATGGGGGCTACACCTTC.

The V call is TRBV6-1, the J call TRBJ2-3; 7 nucleotides align to TRBD2. The junction had 6 bases not matched to a gene; V was cut back by 2 bases and J by 4 bases. CDR3 length equals 15 residues. Germline CDR1 is MNHNS and CDR2 is SASEGT. CDR3: CASSELGGAADTQYF. The CDR3 nucleotides read TGTGCCAGCAGTGAATTGGGAGGGGCCGCAGATACGCAGTATTTT.

CDR3 sequence: CASRRVNSGANVLTF. CDR3 bases: TGTGCCAGCAGACGCGTAAACTCTGGGGCCAACGTCCTGACTTTC. J is TRBJ2-6 and V is TRBV28; D remains unclear. The CDR3 spans 15 residues. V lost 6 bases, J lost 0 bases, and 9 bases lay in between. Per germline, CDR1 MDHEN and CDR2 SYDVKM.

This clonotype was picked up a small number of times. The chain links TRBV2 to TRBJ2-1; D perhaps matches TRBD2 (5 bases). Trimming took 7 bases from V and 1 from J, leaving 11 bases between them. This CDR3 is built from 14 residues. The germline V gene encodes CDR1 SNHLY and CDR2 FYNNEI. The CDR3 region has the DNA TGTGCCAGCAAGAGAAGCGGTTCCTACAATGAGCAGTTCTTC. The encoded protein is CASKRSGSYNEQFF.

The J gene is TRBJ2-7, the V gene TRBV6-1; D may be TRBD1 or TRBD2 (8 bases each). V lost 4 bases and J lost 2, with 18 bases in between. The CDR3 loop spans 16 amino acids. Germline V gene lookup returns CDR1 MNHNS and CDR2 SASEGT. The CDR3 reads CASSAGGDRRTYEQYF. The CDR3 DNA reads TGTGCCAGCAGTGCGGGGGGGGACAGGAGAACCTACGAGCAGTACTTC.

Many counts were recorded for this clonotype. This chain joins TRBV7-2 and TRBJ2-2; D not resolved. Between the trimmed V and J ends, which lost 5 bases and 4 bases, there was a span of 8 bases. Germline assignment: CDR1 SGHTA and CDR2 FQGNSA. The CDR3 is made up of 13 amino acids. In nucleotides, the CDR3 is TGTGCCAGCAGCACAGACGCCACCGGGGAGCTGTTTTTT. This translates into CASSTDATGELFF.

This clonotype was observed a handful of times. The chain employs TRBV7-2 and TRBJ2-7; D gene unclear. This CDR3 region has 13 residues. CDR1 and CDR2 (germline): SGHTA, FQGNSA. V lost 5 bases to trimming and J lost 4 bases, with 12 bases between them. This CDR3 reads CASSTSTFYEQYF. CDR3 nucleotide sequence: TGTGCCAGCAGCACAAGTACCTTTTACGAGCAGTACTTC.

The chain carries TRBV19 and TRBJ1-2; D is uncertain. This CDR3 comprises 14 residues. Trimming removed 6 bases at V and 2 bases at J, with 13 bases between. Germline V gives CDR1 LNHDA, CDR2 SQIVND (reference sequence). The CDR3 region is CASREGGGNYGYTF. The CDR3 DNA sequence: TGTGCCAGTAGGGAGGGAGGTGGGAACTATGGCTACACCTTC.